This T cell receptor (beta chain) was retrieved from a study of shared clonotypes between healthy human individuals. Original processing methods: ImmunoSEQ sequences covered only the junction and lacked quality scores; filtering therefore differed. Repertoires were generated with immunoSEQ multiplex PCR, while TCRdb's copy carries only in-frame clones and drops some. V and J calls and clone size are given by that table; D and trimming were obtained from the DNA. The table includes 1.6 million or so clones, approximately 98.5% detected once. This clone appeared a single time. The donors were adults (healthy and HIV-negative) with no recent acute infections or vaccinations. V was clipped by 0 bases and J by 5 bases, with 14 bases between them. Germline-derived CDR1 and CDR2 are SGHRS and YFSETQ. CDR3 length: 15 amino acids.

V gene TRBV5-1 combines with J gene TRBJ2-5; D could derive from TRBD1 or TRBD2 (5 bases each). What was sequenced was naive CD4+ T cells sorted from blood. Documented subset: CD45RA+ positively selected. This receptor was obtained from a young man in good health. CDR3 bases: TGCGCCAGCAGCTTGGAACTCGAGGGGCGGGAGACCCAGTACTTC. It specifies CASSLELEGRETQYF.